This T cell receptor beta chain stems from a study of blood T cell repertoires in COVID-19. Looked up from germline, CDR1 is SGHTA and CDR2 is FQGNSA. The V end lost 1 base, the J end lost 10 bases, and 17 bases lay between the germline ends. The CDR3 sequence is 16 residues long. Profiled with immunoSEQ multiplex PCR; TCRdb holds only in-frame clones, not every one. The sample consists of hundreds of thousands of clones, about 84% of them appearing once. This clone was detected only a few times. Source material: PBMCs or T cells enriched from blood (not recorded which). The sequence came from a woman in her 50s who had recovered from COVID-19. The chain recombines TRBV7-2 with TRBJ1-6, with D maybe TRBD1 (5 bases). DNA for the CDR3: TGTGCCAGCAGCTTAGAGGGCAGGGCGGCTGGGTCACCCCTCCACTTT. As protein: CASSLEGRAAGSPLHF.